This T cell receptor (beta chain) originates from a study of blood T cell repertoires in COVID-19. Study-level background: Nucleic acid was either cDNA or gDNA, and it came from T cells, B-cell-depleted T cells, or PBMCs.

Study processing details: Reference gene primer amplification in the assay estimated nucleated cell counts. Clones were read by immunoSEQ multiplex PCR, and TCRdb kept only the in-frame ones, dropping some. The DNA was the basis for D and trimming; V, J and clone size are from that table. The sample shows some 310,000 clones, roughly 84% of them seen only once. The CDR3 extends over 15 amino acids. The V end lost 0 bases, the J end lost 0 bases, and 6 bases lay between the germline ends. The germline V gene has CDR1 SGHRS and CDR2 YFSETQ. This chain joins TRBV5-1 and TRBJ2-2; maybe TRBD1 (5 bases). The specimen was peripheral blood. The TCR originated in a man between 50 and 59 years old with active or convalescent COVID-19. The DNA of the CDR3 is TGCGCCAGCAGCTTGGGACAGCCGAACACCGGGGAGCTGTTTTTT. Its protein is CASSLGQPNTGELFF.